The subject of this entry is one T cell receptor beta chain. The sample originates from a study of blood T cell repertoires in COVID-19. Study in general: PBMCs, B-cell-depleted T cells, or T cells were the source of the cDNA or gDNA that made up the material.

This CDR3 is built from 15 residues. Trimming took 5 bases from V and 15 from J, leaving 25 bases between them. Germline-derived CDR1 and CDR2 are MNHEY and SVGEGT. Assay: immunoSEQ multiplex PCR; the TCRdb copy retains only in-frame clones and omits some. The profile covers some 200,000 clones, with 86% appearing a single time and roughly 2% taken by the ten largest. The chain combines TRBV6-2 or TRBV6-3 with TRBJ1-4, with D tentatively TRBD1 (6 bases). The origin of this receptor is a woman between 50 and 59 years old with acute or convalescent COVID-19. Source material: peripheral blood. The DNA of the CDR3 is TGTGCCAGCAGTCGCCCCCGGGACACCTACCGGGTGGTGTTTTTT. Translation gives CASSRPRDTYRVVFF.